The rows below give T cell receptor beta chains drawn from one sample of a study of early stage breast cancer tumors. This table comes from immunoSEQ multiplex PCR, and its TCRdb copy is limited to in-frame clones, with some not included. There are 45,000 to 60,000 clones in the sample; approximately 90% occur only once, and 4% to 5.5% lies in the top ten. The specimen was blood. The receptors originated from a person aged 70 to 85 with breast cancer. CDR3s include the opening cysteine and the closing phenylalanine or tryptophan. Fields, in order: D gene, V gene, J gene, clone size, CDR3 DNA, CDR3 protein. A D gene is named only where the DNA matches it firmly. Expanded clones get a size class; other rows say once, few or many, or leave the size out.

D: .; V: TRBV7-7; J: TRBJ1-1; size: .; DNA: TGTGCTAGCAGCCTACAATGGGGCAGTGAAGCTTTCTTT; CDR3: CASSLQWGSEAFF
D: .; V: TRBV11-2; J: TRBJ2-7; size: .; DNA: TGTGCCAGCAGCCGGGGGAGCTACGAGCAGTACTTC; CDR3: CASSRGSYEQYF
D: .; V: TRBV5-1; J: TRBJ1-5; size: .; DNA: TGCGCCAGCAGCCACGGGACTGATAATCAGCCCCAGCATTTT; CDR3: CASSHGTDNQPQHF
D: .; V: TRBV6-5; J: TRBJ2-5; size: .; DNA: TGTGCCAGCAGTTACTCTCGGAGGGGAGAGACCCAGTACTTC; CDR3: CASSYSRRGETQYF
D: TRBD1; V: TRBV4-1; J: TRBJ2-7; size: .; DNA: TGCGCCAGCAGCCCTCGGCGACAGGGTATCTACGAGCAGTACTTC; CDR3: CASSPRRQGIYEQYF
D: .; V: TRBV5-1; J: TRBJ1-6; size: .; DNA: TGCGCCAGCAGCCCAATCGGCGGGGGCGTAGAAAATTCACCCCTCCACTTT; CDR3: CASSPIGGGVENSPLHF
D: .; V: TRBV5-5; J: TRBJ1-2; size: .; DNA: TGTGCCAGCAGCTCGTTGACGCGGGTCTTGAGCTACACCTTC; CDR3: CASSSLTRVLSYTF
D: .; V: TRBV7-2; J: TRBJ2-5; size: .; DNA: TGTGCCAGCAGCTTAGTGTCCGGTCGGGAGACCCAGTACTTC; CDR3: CASSLVSGRETQYF
D: .; V: TRBV10-2; J: TRBJ2-5; size: .; DNA: TGCGCCAGCAGTGATAAATTATTGGAGACCCAGTACTTC; CDR3: CASSDKLLETQYF
D: .; V: TRBV5-5; J: TRBJ2-7; size: .; DNA: TGTGCCAGCAGCTTGACTGGTTCCTACGAGCAGTACTTC; CDR3: CASSLTGSYEQYF
D: .; V: TRBV7-9; J: TRBJ1-1; size: .; DNA: TGTGCCGGAAGGGGGAGAGCCCAACTTGGCGCTGAAGCTTTCTTT; CDR3: CAGRGRAQLGAEAFF
D: .; V: TRBV9; J: TRBJ1-1; size: .; DNA: TGTGCCAGCAGCGGCCAGGGGAACACTGAAGCTTTCTTT; CDR3: CASSGQGNTEAFF
D: .; V: TRBV29-1; J: TRBJ1-2; size: few; DNA: TGCAGCGTTGGGCAGGGTGGTGGCTACACCTTC; CDR3: CSVGQGGGYTF
D: .; V: TRBV6-1; J: TRBJ2-4; size: .; DNA: TGTGCCAGCAGTCCCCTCGGGGGACCTCAAAACATTCAGTACTTC; CDR3: CASSPLGGPQNIQYF
D: .; V: TRBV28; J: TRBJ1-5; size: .; DNA: TGTGCCAGCAGTTCCTTCCGGAATCAGCCCCAGCATTTT; CDR3: CASSSFRNQPQHF